This TCR beta chain appears in the sequencing data of a study of blood T cell repertoires in COVID-19. Study as a whole: COVID-19 samples, acute and convalescent, were from the United States, Italy and Spain.

Germline-derived CDR1 and CDR2 are MGHRA and YSYEKL. This CDR3 is 12 amino acids long. The germline V and J ends were trimmed by 6 bases and 4 bases, with 7 bases remaining between them. Libraries were prepared by immunoSEQ multiplex PCR; TCRdb keeps only in-frame clonotypes and omits some of them. The table lists about 220,000 clones, 84% of them singletons, with roughly a tenth in the top ten. The J gene is TRBJ2-1, the V gene TRBV4-1; D gene unclear. The TCR was taken from a man aged 45 to 65 with active or convalescent COVID-19. Material: peripheral blood. This CDR3 reads CASSSDYNEQFF. In DNA, the CDR3 is TGCGCCAGCAGTTCAGATTACAATGAGCAGTTCTTC.